The clone carrying this T cell receptor (beta chain) was found many times. No antigen is known for it. The CDR3 runs to 14 residues. Trimming removed 5 bases from V and 4 bases from J, with 14 bases in between. Germline CDR1 SGHTA, CDR2 FQGTGA. MiXCR, applied by TCRdb to the reads, yields one record per CDR3 protein. The sample shows a few hundred thousand distinct CDR3 sequences, about a sixth of them seen only once. These data belong to a study of T cell repertoires in cytomegalovirus infection. Points from the study as a whole: Of the TCR beta families, the public ones yielded a cumulative frequency that identified carriers of CMV plus the relevant HLA. HLA-C-restricted TCR beta clonotypes specific for CMV led the ex vivo response.

The receptor was isolated from a human donor in good health (CMV status not recorded). Some clones in this sample may be carry-over from other donors' samples. The chain uses TRBV7-3 and TRBJ1-1, with TRBD1 as a possible D gene (5 bases). The sample taken for sequencing was CD8+ T cells from PBMCs. CDR3 region: CASSLTGIGTEAFF. In DNA, the CDR3 is TGTGCCAGCAGCCTTACAGGTATTGGCACTGAAGCTTTCTTT.